Each of the 5 T cell receptor beta chains below was sequenced from the same sample in a study of low-dose radiotherapy and immunotherapy resistance in tumors. This sample's time point: before trial treatment. Alpha- and beta-chain coverage of first-strand cDNA came from TRAV- and TRBV-specific primers. TCRs were amplified for about 18 PCR cycles with a constant-region primer and V-primer adapter. TCRdb itself ran the reads through MiXCR, one entry per CDR3 protein. The sample carries around 83,000 distinct CDR3 sequences, 15% to 20% recorded once. The sequences come from PBMCs, collected before treatment. The receptors come from a male donor with prostate cancer.

Comments on this clonotype: Only one base separates this from a far larger clonotype, so it likely reflects a read error. The chain carries TRBV9 and TRBJ2-1, with D maybe TRBD1 (5 bases). Germline lookup yields CDR1 SGDLS and CDR2 YYNGEE. The CDR3 consists of 13 residues. V lost 0 bases and J 10 bases, leaving 11 bases between the germline ends. For the CDR3, the DNA is TGTGCCAGCAGCGTAGATCAGGGCCACGAGCAGTTCTTC. As protein: CASSVDQGHEQFF.

This clonotype was observed at least ten times. The chain is built from TRBV7-2 and TRBJ2-1, with 11 bases aligning to TRBD1. V lost 5 bases to trimming and J lost 3 bases; unmatched junction nucleotides: 3. The CDR3 has 15 residues. Germline lookup yields CDR1 SGHTA and CDR2 FQGNSA. CDR3 sequence: CASSEGTGGYNEQFF. The CDR3 nucleotides read TGTGCCAGCAGCGAAGGGACAGGGGGCTACAATGAGCAGTTCTTC.

Many counts were recorded for this clonotype. The CDR3 loop is CAIRERWVAGTYEQYF. CDR3 coding DNA: TGTGCCATCAGGGAGAGGTGGGTAGCGGGAACCTACGAGCAGTACTTC. The chain couples TRBV10-3 to TRBJ2-7; the match to TRBD2 covers 8 bases. Germline values: CDR1 ENHRY, CDR2 SYGVKD. CDR3 length: 16 residues. V dropped 6 bases and J dropped 2; count of bases not matched to a gene: 12.

This clonotype was picked up a small number of times. The chain is built from TRBV9 and TRBJ2-6, with 11 bases matching TRBD1. Looked up from germline, CDR1 is SGDLS and CDR2 is YYNGEE. J was trimmed by 2 bases and V by 3 bases; bases with no gene match: 13. This CDR3 is built from 20 residues. CDR3 bases: TGTGCCAGCAGCGGAACAATTATGGACAGGGGGCATCCTGGGGCCAACGTCCTGACTTTC. Amino acids: CASSGTIMDRGHPGANVLTF. Combining the CDR3 with reference TRBV9 and TRBJ2-6 gives the whole variable domain DSGVTQTPKHLITATGQRVTLRCSPRSGDLSVYWYQQSLDQGLQFLIQYYNGEERAKGNILERFSAQQFPDLHSELNLSSLELGDSALYFCASSGTIMDRGHPGANVLTFGAGSRLTVL.

This clonotype has ten or more counts. The chain is built from TRBV2 and TRBJ1-1; TRBD1 is a possible D gene (5 bases). Germline-derived CDR1 and CDR2 are SNHLY and FYNNEI. Trimming cost V 6 bases and J 1 base, with 9 bases left between them. The CDR3 sequence is 13 residues long. Here the CDR3 reads CASSGGGNTEAFF. CDR3 DNA sequence: TGTGCCAGCAGCGGGGGGGGGAACACTGAAGCTTTCTTT.